One sample yielded the 15 T cell receptor beta chains listed below, sequenced in a study of blood T cells in healthy people across ages. Using a J-beta primer mix together with a sample-barcoded 5' primer, a second PCR was run for roughly 7 to 12 cycles. TCRdb used MiXCR to reprocess the 5' RACE reads, holding one entry per CDR3 protein. The sample includes about 1,500,000 distinct CDR3 sequences, approximately 28% seen only once; the top ten take 7.7%. Sequences were obtained from blood. The receptor set was obtained from a woman between 25 and 40 years old in good health.

In this sample, this clonotype turned up many times. This rearrangement joins TRBV29-1 to TRBJ2-1, with D possibly being TRBD2 (7 bases). Germline values: CDR1 SQVTM, CDR2 ANQGSEA. CDR3 length: 21 amino acids. V lost 3 bases to trimming and J lost 6 bases, with 36 bases between them. CDR3: CSVERYRASGMRGLLSNEQFF. CDR3 DNA: TGCAGCGTTGAGCGTTATCGGGCTAGCGGAATGCGGGGGCTATTGAGCAATGAGCAGTTCTTC.

This clonotype was seen repeatedly, ten times or more. The gene calls are TRBV11-2 and TRBJ1-2; D call uncertain. The CDR3 runs to 14 residues. V shed 2 bases and J shed 2 bases, with 9 bases lying between them. CDR1 is SGHAT and CDR2 is FQNNGV in the germline V gene. The CDR3: CASSLRPVNYGYTF. The DNA of the CDR3 is TGTGCCAGCAGCTTACGGCCGGTGAACTATGGCTACACCTTC.

This rearrangement joins TRBV7-2 to TRBJ2-2, with D uncertain. Per the germline V gene, CDR1 is SGHTA and CDR2 is FQGNSA. The V and J ends lost 1 base and 5 bases respectively, with 8 bases between them. The CDR3 totals 14 residues. The CDR3: CASSLVGRTGELFF. The CDR3 coding sequence is TGTGCCAGCAGCTTAGTCGGGCGTACCGGGGAGCTGTTTTTT.

This clonotype turned up a few times. J is TRBJ1-1 and V is TRBV6-9; no firm D call. Trimming shortened V by 1 base and J by 2 bases, and 5 bases separated the two germline ends. The germline gives CDR1 MNHGY, CDR2 SVAAGI. The CDR3 runs 13 residues. CDR3 DNA: TGTGCCAGCAGTTATTTCGTAAACACTGAAGCTTTCTTT. Amino acids: CASSYFVNTEAFF.

To note about this clonotype: Compared with germline, one end of the junction differs, possibly owing to a read error. V is TRBV29-1 and J is TRBJ2-7, with TRBD2 identical over 7 bases. This CDR3 is built from 13 residues. Germline CDR1 is SQVTM and CDR2 is ANQGSEA. CDR3 sequence reads: CSVPSSGAYGQYF. CDR3 bases: TGCAGCGTCCCCTCGAGCGGGGCCTACGGGCAGTACTTC.

The CDR3 DNA sequence: TGCGCCAGCAGCTTGGGAGGAGACTACTATGGCTACACCTTC. This gives the protein CASSLGGDYYGYTF. The V call is TRBV5-1, the J call TRBJ1-2; D gene unclear. V lost 0 bases and J lost 3, with 9 bases in between. Germline V gene sequence: CDR1 SGHRS, CDR2 YFSETQ. CDR3 length: 14 amino acids. The whole variable domain, remainder taken from reference TRBV5-1 and TRBJ1-2, is KAGVTQTPRYLIKTRGQQVTLSCSPISGHRSVSWYQQTPGQGLQFLFEYFSETQRNKGNFPGRFSGRQFSNSRSEMNVSTLELGDSALYLCASSLGGDYYGYTFGSGTRLTVV.

The CDR3: CSAEVDGGYTF. The CDR3 coding sequence is TGCAGTGCTGAGGTGGATGGGGGCTACACCTTC. This sequence joins TRBV20-1 and TRBJ1-2, with D unclear. There are 11 residues in the CDR3. V was shortened by 5 bases and J by 8 bases, with 12 bases between the two germline ends. The V gene's germline CDR1 is DFQATT and CDR2 SNEGSKA (reference sequence).

This clonotype was seen a few times. CDR3 bases: TGTGCCTCGTCCAGGGTCACTGAGCAGTTCTTC. Translation: CASSRVTEQFF. The chain couples TRBV25-1 to TRBJ2-1, with D perhaps TRBD1 (5 bases). V lost 11 bases and J 9 bases, leaving 14 bases between the germline ends. The CDR3 extends over 11 amino acids. Germline lookup yields CDR1 MGHDK and CDR2 SYGVNS. The full variable domain, with the rest looked up from reference TRBV25-1 and TRBJ2-1, is EADIYQTPRYLVIGTGKKITLECSQTMGHDKMYWYQQDPGMELHLIHYSYGVNSTEKGDLSSESTVSRIRTEHFPLTLESARPSHTSQYLCASSRVTEQFFGPGTRLTVL.

J is TRBJ2-7 and V is TRBV5-1, with TRBD1 matching over 11 bases. V lost 4 bases to trimming and J lost 3 bases; unmatched junction nucleotides: 9. This CDR3 has 16 residues. Germline V gene lookup returns CDR1 SGHRS and CDR2 YFSETQ. The CDR3 protein is CASSPGTGGYNYEQYF. As DNA, the CDR3 is TGCGCCAGCAGCCCGGGGACAGGGGGTTATAACTACGAGCAGTACTTC.

The rearrangement joins TRBV7-6 to TRBJ2-1, with TRBD2 matching over 9 bases. CDR1 SGHVS and CDR2 FNYEAQ come from the germline V gene. This CDR3 contains 18 residues. V shed 3 bases, J shed 0 bases, and the junction held 9 bases outside the gene matches. CDR3 sequence: CASSFGLAGPSSYNEQFF. CDR3 in DNA: TGTGCCAGCAGCTTCGGTCTAGCGGGGCCGAGCTCCTACAATGAGCAGTTCTTC.

Of note for this clonotype: A much more abundant neighbour one base away suggests this may be a read error. The chain couples TRBV29-1 to TRBJ2-5; 7 bases are a match to TRBD1. CDR1 and CDR2 from the germline V gene are SQVTM and ANQGSEA. Trimming took 7 bases from V and 4 from J; bases not matched to a gene: 9. The CDR3 loop spans 13 amino acids. The CDR3 loop reads CSGRQGARETQYF. CDR3 nucleotide sequence: TGCAGCGGAAGACAGGGTGCGAGAGAGACCCAGTACTTC.

The chain has TRBV11-2 and TRBJ2-7, with 7 bases that match TRBD2. The V segment lost 3 bases and the J segment 2 bases; nucleotides outside the gene matches: 4. The CDR3 loop spans 14 amino acids. CDR1 is SGHAT and CDR2 is FQNNGV in the germline V gene. As DNA, the CDR3 is TGTGCCAGCAGCTTCACCCTAGCGGCCTACGAGCAGTACTTC. As protein: CASSFTLAAYEQYF.

The sample holds a few counts of this clonotype. J is TRBJ2-3 and V is TRBV5-1, with 7 bases aligning to TRBD1. The length of the CDR3 is 17 residues. After removal of 1 base from V and 3 bases from J, the junction contained 11 bases not matched to a gene. The germline CDR1 and CDR2 sequences are SGHRS and YFSETQ. CDR3 residues: CASSLLPRTGTTDTQYF. The DNA of the CDR3 is TGCGCCAGCAGCTTGCTTCCCCGGACAGGTACTACAGATACGCAGTATTTT.

The chain links TRBV9 to TRBJ2-5; 12 bases line up with TRBD2. The assigned J gene may be wrong: the sequence end matches TRBJ2-7 better. Germline values: CDR1 SGDLS, CDR2 YYNGEE. The CDR3 loop spans 17 amino acids. The CDR3 sequence is CASSVDPGLAGRYEQYF. The CDR3 nucleotides are TGTGCCAGCAGCGTAGACCCGGGACTAGCGGGCCGGTACGAGCAGTACTTC.

The J gene is TRBJ2-2, the V gene TRBV6-1; 13 nucleotides match TRBD2. J gave up 3 bases and V 10 bases, and 11 bases lay outside the gene matches. The germline V gene has CDR1 MNHNS and CDR2 SASEGT. This CDR3 region has 17 residues. CDR3 in DNA: TGTGCCACCCTACCGACTAGCGGGAGGCCCTACACCGGGGAGCTGTTTTTT. This sequence encodes CATLPTSGRPYTGELFF.